This T cell receptor beta chain comes out of a study of blood T cells in healthy people across ages. On the study more broadly: There was about one barcoded beta molecule captured by template switching per two T cells. General study points: Long-lived donors carried more naive CD4+ cells and greater diversity than aged donors.

All donors came from Russia, were Caucasian and healthy, and spanned ages 6 to 90. Primers used in a second PCR of about 7 to 11 cycles were a sample-barcoded 5' primer and a J-beta primer mix. From each sample, at least 3 million paired-end reads containing CDR3 were obtained. TCRdb redid the calling of the 5' RACE reads with MiXCR, one entry per CDR3 protein. Here the sample spans hundreds of thousands of distinct CDR3 sequences, under 30% being singletons. A word on this clonotype: The antigen is undetermined.

Germline CDR1 is MNHEY and CDR2 is SMNVEV (reference sequence). This CDR3 spans 14 amino acids. The V end lost 6 bases, the J end lost 7 bases, and 16 bases lay between the germline ends. The V gene is TRBV27, the J gene TRBJ2-1; a weak D match, TRBD1 (5 bases). Input material: blood. The TCR originated in a woman of 80 years or more in good health. CDR3 residues: CASSQGSPGNEQFF. As DNA, the CDR3 is TGTGCCAGCAGCCAGGGATCCCCGGGTAATGAGCAGTTCTTC.